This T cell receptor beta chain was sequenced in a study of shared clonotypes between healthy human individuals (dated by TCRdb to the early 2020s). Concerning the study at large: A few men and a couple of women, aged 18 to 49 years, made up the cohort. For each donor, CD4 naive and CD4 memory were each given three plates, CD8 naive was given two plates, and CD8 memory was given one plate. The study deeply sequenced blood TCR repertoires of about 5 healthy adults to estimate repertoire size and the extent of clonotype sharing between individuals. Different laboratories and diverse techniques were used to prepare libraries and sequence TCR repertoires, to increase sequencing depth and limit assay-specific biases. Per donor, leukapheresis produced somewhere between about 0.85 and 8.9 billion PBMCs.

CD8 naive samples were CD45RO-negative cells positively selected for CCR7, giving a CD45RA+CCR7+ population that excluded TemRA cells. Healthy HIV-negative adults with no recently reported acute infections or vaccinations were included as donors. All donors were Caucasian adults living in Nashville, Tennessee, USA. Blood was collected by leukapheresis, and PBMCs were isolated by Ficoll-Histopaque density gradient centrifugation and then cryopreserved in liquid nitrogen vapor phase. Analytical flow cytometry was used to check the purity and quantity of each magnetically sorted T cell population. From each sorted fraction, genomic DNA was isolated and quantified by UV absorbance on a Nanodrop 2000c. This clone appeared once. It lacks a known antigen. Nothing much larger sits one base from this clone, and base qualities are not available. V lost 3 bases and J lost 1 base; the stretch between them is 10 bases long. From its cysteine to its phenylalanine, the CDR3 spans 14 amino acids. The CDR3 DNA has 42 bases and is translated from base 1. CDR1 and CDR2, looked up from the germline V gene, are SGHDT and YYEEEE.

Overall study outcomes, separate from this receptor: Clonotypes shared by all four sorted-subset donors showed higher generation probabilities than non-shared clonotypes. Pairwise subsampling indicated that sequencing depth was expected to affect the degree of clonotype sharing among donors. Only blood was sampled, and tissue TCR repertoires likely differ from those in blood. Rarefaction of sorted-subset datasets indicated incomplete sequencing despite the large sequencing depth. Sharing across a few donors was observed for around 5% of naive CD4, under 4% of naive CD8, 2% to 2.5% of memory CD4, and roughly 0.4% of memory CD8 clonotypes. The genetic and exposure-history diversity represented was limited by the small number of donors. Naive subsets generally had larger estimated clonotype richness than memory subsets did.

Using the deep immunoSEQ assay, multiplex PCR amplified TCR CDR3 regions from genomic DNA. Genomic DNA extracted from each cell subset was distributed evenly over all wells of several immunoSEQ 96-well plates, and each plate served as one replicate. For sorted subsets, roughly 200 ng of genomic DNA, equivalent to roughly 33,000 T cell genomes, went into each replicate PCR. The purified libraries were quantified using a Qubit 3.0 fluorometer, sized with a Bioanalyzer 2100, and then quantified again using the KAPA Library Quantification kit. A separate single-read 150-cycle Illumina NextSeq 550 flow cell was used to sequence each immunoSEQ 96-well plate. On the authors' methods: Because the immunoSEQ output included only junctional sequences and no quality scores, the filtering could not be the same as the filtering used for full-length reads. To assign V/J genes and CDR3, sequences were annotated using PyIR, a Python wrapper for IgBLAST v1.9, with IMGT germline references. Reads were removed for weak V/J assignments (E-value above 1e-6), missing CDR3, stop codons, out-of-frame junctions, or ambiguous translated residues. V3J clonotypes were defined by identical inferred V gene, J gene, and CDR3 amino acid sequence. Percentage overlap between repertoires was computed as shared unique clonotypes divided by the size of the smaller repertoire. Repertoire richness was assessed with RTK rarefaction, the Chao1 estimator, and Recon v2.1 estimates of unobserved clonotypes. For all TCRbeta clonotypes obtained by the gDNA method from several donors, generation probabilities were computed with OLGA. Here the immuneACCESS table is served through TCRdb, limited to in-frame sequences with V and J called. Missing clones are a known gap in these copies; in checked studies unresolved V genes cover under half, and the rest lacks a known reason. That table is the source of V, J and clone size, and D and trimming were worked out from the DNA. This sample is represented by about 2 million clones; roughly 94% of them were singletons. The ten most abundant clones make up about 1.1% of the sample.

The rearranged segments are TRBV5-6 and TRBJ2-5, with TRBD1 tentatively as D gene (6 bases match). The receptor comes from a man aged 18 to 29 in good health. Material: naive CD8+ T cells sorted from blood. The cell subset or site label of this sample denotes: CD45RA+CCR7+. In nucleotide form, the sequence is TGTGCCAGCAGCTATGGACAGATCCAAGAGACCCAGTACTTC. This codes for CASSYGQIQETQYF. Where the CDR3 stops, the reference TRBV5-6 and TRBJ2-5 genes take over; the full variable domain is DAGVTQSPTHLIKTRGQQVTLRCSPKSGHDTVSWYQQALGQGPQFIFQYYEEEERQRGNFPDRFSGHQFPNYSSELNVNALLLGDSALYLCASSYGQIQETQYFGPGTRLLVL.